These 9 T cell receptor beta chains were sequenced from one sample in a study of OX40 agonist ivuxolimab in advanced cancers. The method was immunoSEQ multiplex PCR; TCRdb's version includes in-frame clones alone and lacks a portion of them. The sample includes tens of thousands of clones, 84% of them seen just once. The source material was CD4+ or CD8+ T cells sorted from blood, sampled in a trial of the OX40 agonist ivuxolimab. The receptors stem from an adult with an advanced solid tumor such as melanoma, head and neck, liver or kidney cancer.

The V call is TRBV5-1, the J call TRBJ1-2; TRBD1 matches 9 bases. Per the germline V gene, CDR1 is SGHRS and CDR2 is YFSETQ. CDR3 length equals 14 residues. The ends lost 6 bases at V and 5 bases at J; junction bases unmatched: 8. The CDR3 reads CASTPRQGGYGYTF. The CDR3 nucleotides read TGCGCCAGCACTCCGAGACAGGGGGGGTATGGCTACACCTTC.

The rearrangement joins TRBV6-6 to TRBJ2-6; no reliable D call. Germline V CDR1 and CDR2: MNHNY, SVGAGI (reference sequence). The CDR3 has 15 amino acids. Trimming cost V 2 bases and J 0 bases, with 5 bases left between them. CDR3 amino acids: CASSYGDSGANVLTF. CDR3 DNA sequence: TGTGCCAGCAGTTACGGTGACTCTGGGGCCAACGTCCTGACTTTC.

This chain connects TRBV4-3 to TRBJ1-4; no clear D. The V gene lost 2 bases and the J gene lost 3 bases, with 19 bases spanning the gap. Germline CDR1 LGHNA, CDR2 YSLEER. The CDR3 consists of 18 residues. CDR3 in amino acids: CASSQHQERVPPNEKLFF. DNA for the CDR3: TGCGCCAGCAGCCAACATCAGGAGAGGGTACCTCCTAATGAAAAACTGTTTTTT.

The J gene is TRBJ2-7, the V gene TRBV6-1; 9 nucleotides line up with TRBD2. This CDR3 spans 15 amino acids. V lost 3 bases to trimming and J lost 0 bases; unmatched junction nucleotides: 3. The germline V gene encodes CDR1 MNHNS and CDR2 SASEGT. In nucleotides, the CDR3 is TGTGCCAGCAGTGATGATAGCGGGAGCTCCTACGAGCAGTACTTC. Protein product: CASSDDSGSSYEQYF.

V usage is TRBV5-5 and J usage is TRBJ2-1; 9 bases map to TRBD2. The V gene end was trimmed by 1 base and the J gene end by 0 bases; junction bases not matched to a gene: 5. Germline CDR1 and CDR2: SGHKS and YYEKEE (reference sequence). The CDR3 runs to 17 residues. The CDR3 here is CASSLWLAGSSYNEQFF. The CDR3 coding sequence is TGTGCCAGCAGCTTGTGGCTAGCGGGGAGCTCCTACAATGAGCAGTTCTTC. Complete variable domain (other parts from reference TRBV5-5 and TRBJ2-1): DAGVTQSPTHLIKTRGQQVTLRCSPISGHKSVSWYQQVLGQGPQFIFQYYEKEERGRGNFPDRFSARQFPNYSSELNVNALLLGDSALYLCASSLWLAGSSYNEQFFGPGTRLTVL.

This chain uses TRBV29-1 with TRBJ2-2; D remains ambiguous. Germline CDR1 SQVTM, CDR2 ANQGSEA. V dropped 6 bases and J dropped 6 bases, with 8 bases sitting between them. The CDR3 runs to 11 residues. CDR3 sequence reads: CSVSDSGELFF. The CDR3 bases are TGCAGCGTGTCAGACTCCGGGGAGCTGTTTTTT.

V is TRBV7-6 and J is TRBJ2-3; perhaps TRBD2 as D (5 bases). The CDR3 covers 14 residues. The ends were cut back, 3 bases at V and 0 bases at J, with 7 bases in the middle. The germline V gene has CDR1 SGHVS and CDR2 FNYEAQ. In DNA, the CDR3 is TGTGCCAGCAGCTTTAGAGGGAGCACAGATACGCAGTATTTT. Translating it yields CASSFRGSTDTQYF.

The chain carries TRBV11-3 and TRBJ1-1; TRBD1 matches at 7 bases. The germline V gene encodes CDR1 SGHNT and CDR2 YENEEA. The CDR3 is made up of 13 amino acids. The junction had 6 bases not matched to a gene; V was cut back by 3 bases and J by 8 bases. CDR3 region: CASSFRQGQEAFF. CDR3 nucleotides: TGTGCCAGCAGCTTTCGACAGGGACAAGAAGCTTTCTTT.

J is TRBJ1-1 and V is TRBV9; D is unresolved. There are 16 residues in the CDR3. Per germline, CDR1 SGDLS and CDR2 YYNGEE. Trimming pared 0 bases from V and 0 bases from J, leaving 12 bases between. This chain's CDR3 is CASSVGPQKMNTEAFF. In DNA, the CDR3 is TGTGCCAGCAGCGTAGGACCTCAGAAAATGAACACTGAAGCTTTCTTT.